What follows are 14 T cell receptor beta chains derived from one specimen sequenced in a study of cytomegalovirus exposure and HLA in healthy donors. A multiplex PCR was run with 60 Vbeta primers and 13 Jbeta primers. The method was immunoSEQ multiplex PCR; TCRdb's version includes in-frame clones alone and lacks a portion of them. Here the sample spans roughly 82,000 clones, approximately 74% being singletons. Sequencing was performed on PBMCs. All receptors derive from a woman in her fifties or sixties in good health and CMV-seropositive.

V is TRBV7-2 and J is TRBJ2-1; TRBD2 agrees at 15 bases. The CDR3 is made up of 15 amino acids. J lost 10 bases, V lost 6 bases, and 7 bases had no gene match. The germline gives CDR1 SGHTA, CDR2 FQGNSA. The CDR3 is CASRPGLAGGREQFF. The CDR3 DNA follows: TGTGCCAGCAGGCCTGGACTAGCGGGAGGGAGGGAGCAGTTCTTC.

This clone was seen once. This sequence joins TRBV6-5 and TRBJ2-2; D is unclear. This CDR3 is 11 amino acids long. The V gene's germline CDR1 is MNHEY and CDR2 SVGAGI. V shed 6 bases and J shed 8 bases, with 7 bases lying between them. The CDR3, as DNA: TGTGCCAGCAGCGTTGAGGGGGAGCTGTTTTTT. Amino acid sequence: CASSVEGELFF.

The rearrangement uses TRBV7-9 and TRBJ2-3; D may be TRBD2 (6 bases). Trimming cost V 4 bases and J 6 bases, with 8 bases left between them. This CDR3 has 12 amino acids. Germline CDR1 reads SEHNR; CDR2 reads FQNEAQ (reference sequence). This chain's CDR3 is CASSSLADTQYF. The CDR3 nucleotides read TGTGCCAGCAGCTCCCTAGCGGATACGCAGTATTTT.

In DNA form, the CDR3 reads TGTGCCACCAGCAGAGACGGAGGTAGGGTTACGCAGTATTTT. Protein product: CATSRDGGRVTQYF. The chain carries TRBV15 and TRBJ2-3; weak D call: TRBD2 (5 bases). Trimming removed 0 bases from V and 8 bases from J, with 12 bases in between. The CDR3 is made up of 14 amino acids. Germline CDR1 and CDR2: LNHNV and YYDKDF (reference sequence).

The chain uses TRBV30 and TRBJ2-1; 10 bases align to TRBD2. The CDR3 consists of 18 residues. Germline CDR1 and CDR2: GTSNPN and SVGIG (reference sequence). In DNA, the CDR3 is TGTGCAAAAGGGAGGGGCTGGGCTAGCGGGAGCATGAACAATGAGCAGTTCTTC. It yields the protein CAKGRGWASGSMNNEQFF.

The V and J genes are TRBV5-1 and TRBJ2-7; TRBD2 agrees at 12 bases. CDR1 is SGHRS and CDR2 is YFSETQ in the germline V gene. The CDR3 totals 14 residues. V gave up 5 bases and J gave up 5 bases; unmatched junction bases: 5. The chain's CDR3 is CASSQTSGSDEQYF. CDR3 nucleotides: TGCGCCAGCAGTCAGACTAGCGGGAGTGACGAGCAGTACTTC. The full variable domain, in which reference TRBV5-1 and TRBJ2-7 provide the parts outside the CDR3, is KAGVTQTPRYLIKTRGQQVTLSCSPISGHRSVSWYQQTPGQGLQFLFEYFSETQRNKGNFPGRFSGRQFSNSRSEMNVSTLELGDSALYLCASSQTSGSDEQYFGPGTRLTVT.

The chain recombines TRBV28 with TRBJ2-2; D remains unclear. The germline V gene has CDR1 MDHEN and CDR2 SYDVKM. This CDR3 has 13 residues. Trimming cost V 2 bases and J 4 bases, with 5 bases left between them. CDR3 residues: CASSLRSTGELFF. DNA of the CDR3: TGTGCCAGCAGTTTACGGAGCACCGGGGAGCTGTTTTTT.

The V gene is TRBV7-9, the J gene TRBJ1-1; maybe TRBD1 (5 bases). The germline gives CDR1 SEHNR, CDR2 FQNEAQ (reference sequence). This CDR3 comprises 12 residues. With 3 bases removed from V and 7 bases from J, the gap between germline ends came to 9 bases. The CDR3 region has the DNA TGTGCCAGCAGCTTTGGGGGGAATGAAGCTTTCTTT. Protein sequence: CASSFGGNEAFF.

The chain carries TRBV19 and TRBJ2-1; D possibly corresponds to TRBD2 (5 bases). Germline V gene lookup returns CDR1 LNHDA and CDR2 SQIVND (reference sequence). With 7 bases removed from V and 7 bases from J, the gap between germline ends came to 14 bases. The CDR3 is made up of 13 amino acids. CDR3 DNA sequence: TGTGCCAGTAAGGCGGGTGGTAGGAATGAGCAGTTCTTC. Translated: CASKAGGRNEQFF.

This chain uses TRBV7-2 with TRBJ2-3, with D possibly TRBD2 on 6 matching bases. The germline gives CDR1 SGHTA, CDR2 FQGNSA. The V and J ends lost 3 bases and 2 bases respectively, with 12 bases between them. The CDR3 extends over 15 amino acids. CDR3 loop: CASSLLTSYTDTQYF. Here the CDR3 DNA reads TGTGCCAGCAGCTTGCTAACTAGCTACACAGATACGCAGTATTTT.

V gene TRBV9 combines with J gene TRBJ2-7; D is undetermined. Per germline, CDR1 SGDLS and CDR2 YYNGEE. Trimming removed 3 bases from V and 4 bases from J, with 11 bases in between. The CDR3 extends over 13 amino acids. Here the CDR3 DNA reads TGTGCCAGCAGCGCAGACCCGGAGTACGAGCAGTACTTC. Translated: CASSADPEYEQYF.

J is TRBJ1-3 and V is TRBV6-5, with a weak D call TRBD1 (5 bases). Germline V gives CDR1 MNHEY, CDR2 SVGAGI. V lost 8 bases and J lost 0, with 14 bases in between. The CDR3 covers 15 residues. CDR3 DNA: TGTGCCAGCTTTACGTGGGGGGGCTCTGGAAACACCATATATTTT. The encoded protein is CASFTWGGSGNTIYF.

This clone was counted once. The V call is TRBV6-6, the J call TRBJ2-7, with D perhaps matching TRBD2 (5 bases). The CDR3 is 15 amino acids. V shed 5 bases and J shed 3 bases, with 17 bases lying between them. Germline V gene data show CDR1 as MNHNY and CDR2 as SVGAGI (reference sequence). CDR3 DNA: TGTGCCAGCAGTCCCGCCCCTAGCTATTACTACGAGCAGTACTTC. It yields the protein CASSPAPSYYYEQYF.

The chain joins TRBV5-4 to TRBJ2-7; 7 bases line up with TRBD1. V gave up 1 base and J gave up 4 bases; unmatched junction bases: 5. The CDR3 covers 14 residues. Germline V gene data show CDR1 as SGHNT and CDR2 as YYREEE (reference sequence). The CDR3 region is CASSLTGDGYEQYF. The CDR3 DNA sequence: TGTGCCAGCAGCTTGACAGGGGATGGTTACGAGCAGTACTTC. The entire variable domain, with the rest obtained from reference TRBV5-4 and TRBJ2-7, is as follows: ETGVTQSPTHLIKTRGQQVTLRCSSQSGHNTVSWYQQALGQGPQFIFQYYREEENGRGNFPPRFSGLQFPNYSSELNVNALELDDSALYLCASSLTGDGYEQYFGPGTRLTVT.